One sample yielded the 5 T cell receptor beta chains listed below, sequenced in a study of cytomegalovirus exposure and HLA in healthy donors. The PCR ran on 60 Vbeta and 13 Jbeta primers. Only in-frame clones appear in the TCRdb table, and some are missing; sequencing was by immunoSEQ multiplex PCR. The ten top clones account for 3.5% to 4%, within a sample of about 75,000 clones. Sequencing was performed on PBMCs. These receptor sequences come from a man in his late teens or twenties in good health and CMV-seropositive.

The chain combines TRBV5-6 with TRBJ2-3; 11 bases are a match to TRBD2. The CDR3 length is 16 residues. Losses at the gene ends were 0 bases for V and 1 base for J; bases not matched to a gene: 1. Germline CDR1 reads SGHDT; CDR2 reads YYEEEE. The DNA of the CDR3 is TGTGCCAGCAGCTTGGAGACTAGCGGGGGCACAGATACGCAGTATTTT. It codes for CASSLETSGGTDTQYF. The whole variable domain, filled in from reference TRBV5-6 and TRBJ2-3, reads DAGVTQSPTHLIKTRGQQVTLRCSPKSGHDTVSWYQQALGQGPQFIFQYYEEEERQRGNFPDRFSGHQFPNYSSELNVNALLLGDSALYLCASSLETSGGTDTQYFGPGTRLTVL.

The CDR3 loop is CASSQVRAVTEAFF. CDR3 in DNA: TGTGCCAGCTCACAGGTCAGGGCCGTGACTGAAGCTTTCTTT. V and J are TRBV18 and TRBJ1-1; D possibly corresponds to TRBD1 (5 bases). The CDR3 contains 14 residues. With 4 bases removed from V and 5 bases from J, the gap between germline ends came to 14 bases. The germline V gene encodes CDR1 KGHSH and CDR2 LQKENI.

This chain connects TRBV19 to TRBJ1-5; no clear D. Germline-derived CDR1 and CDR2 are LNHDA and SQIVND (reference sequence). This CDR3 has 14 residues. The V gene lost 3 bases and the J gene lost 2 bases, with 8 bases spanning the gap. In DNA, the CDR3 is TGTGCCAGTAGTATTTTTGAGGGCAATCAGCCCCAGCATTTT. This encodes CASSIFEGNQPQHF.

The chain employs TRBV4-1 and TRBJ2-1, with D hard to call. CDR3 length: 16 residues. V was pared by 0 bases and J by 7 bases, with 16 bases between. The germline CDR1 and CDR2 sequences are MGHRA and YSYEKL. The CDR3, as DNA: TGCGCCAGCAGCCAAGATTCGGAGCCCCCAAGGAATGAGCAGTTCTTC. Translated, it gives CASSQDSEPPRNEQFF.

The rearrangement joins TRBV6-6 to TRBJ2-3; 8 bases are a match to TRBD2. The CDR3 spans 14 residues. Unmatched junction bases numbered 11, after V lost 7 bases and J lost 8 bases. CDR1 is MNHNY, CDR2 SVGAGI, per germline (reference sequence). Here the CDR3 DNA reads TGTGCCAGCACCCTACTAGCGGCTCGAGCTACGCAGTATTTT. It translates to CASTLLAARATQYF.